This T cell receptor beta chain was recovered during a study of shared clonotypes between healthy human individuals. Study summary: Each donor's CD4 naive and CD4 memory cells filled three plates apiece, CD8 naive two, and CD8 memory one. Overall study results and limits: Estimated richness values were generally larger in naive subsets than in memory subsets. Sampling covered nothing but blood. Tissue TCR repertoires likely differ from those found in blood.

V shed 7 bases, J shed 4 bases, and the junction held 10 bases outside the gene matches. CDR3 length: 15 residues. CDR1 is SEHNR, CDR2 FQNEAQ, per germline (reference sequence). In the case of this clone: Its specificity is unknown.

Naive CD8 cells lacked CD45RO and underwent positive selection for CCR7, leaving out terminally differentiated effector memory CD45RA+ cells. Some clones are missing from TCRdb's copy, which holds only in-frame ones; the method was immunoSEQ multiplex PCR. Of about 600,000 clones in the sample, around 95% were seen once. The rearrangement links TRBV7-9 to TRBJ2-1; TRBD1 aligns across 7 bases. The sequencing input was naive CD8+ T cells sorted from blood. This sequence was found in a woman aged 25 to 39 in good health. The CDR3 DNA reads TGTGCCAGCACGCCCGCAAGGGGGCGGTACAATGAGCAGTTCTTC. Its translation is CASTPARGRYNEQFF.